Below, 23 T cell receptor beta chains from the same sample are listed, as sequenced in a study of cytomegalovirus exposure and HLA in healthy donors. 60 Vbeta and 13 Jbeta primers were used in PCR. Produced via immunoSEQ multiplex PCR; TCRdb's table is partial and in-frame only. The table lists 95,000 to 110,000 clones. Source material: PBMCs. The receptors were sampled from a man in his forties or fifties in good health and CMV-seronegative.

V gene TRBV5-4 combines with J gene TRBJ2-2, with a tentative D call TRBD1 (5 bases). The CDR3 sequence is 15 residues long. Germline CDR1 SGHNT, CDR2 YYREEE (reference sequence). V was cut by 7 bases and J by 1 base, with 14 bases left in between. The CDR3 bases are TGTGCCAGCTTTAAGCAGGGAATGAACACCGGGGAGCTGTTTTTT. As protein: CASFKQGMNTGELFF.

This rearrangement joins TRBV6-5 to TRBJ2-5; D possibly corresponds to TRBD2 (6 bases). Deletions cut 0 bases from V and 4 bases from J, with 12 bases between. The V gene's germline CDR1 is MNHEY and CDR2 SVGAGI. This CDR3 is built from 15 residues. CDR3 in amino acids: CASSYSLRGGETQYF. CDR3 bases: TGTGCCAGCAGTTACTCGCTGCGGGGCGGAGAGACCCAGTACTTC.

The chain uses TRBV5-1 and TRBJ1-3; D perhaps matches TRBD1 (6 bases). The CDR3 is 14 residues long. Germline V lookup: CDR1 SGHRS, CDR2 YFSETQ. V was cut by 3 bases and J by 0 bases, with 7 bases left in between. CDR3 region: CASSSGVSGNTIYF. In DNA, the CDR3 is TGCGCCAGCAGCTCAGGGGTCTCTGGAAACACCATATATTTT.

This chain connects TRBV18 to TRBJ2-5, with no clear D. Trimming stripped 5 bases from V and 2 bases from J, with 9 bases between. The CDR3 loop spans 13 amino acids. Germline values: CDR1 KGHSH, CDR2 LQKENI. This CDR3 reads CASSSIVQETQYF. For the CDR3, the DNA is TGTGCCAGCTCAAGCATAGTGCAAGAGACCCAGTACTTC.

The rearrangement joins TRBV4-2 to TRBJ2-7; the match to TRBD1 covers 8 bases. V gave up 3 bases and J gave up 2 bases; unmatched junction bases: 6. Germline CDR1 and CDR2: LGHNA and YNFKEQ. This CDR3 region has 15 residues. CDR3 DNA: TGTGCCAGCAGCCAGGCAGGGGGCCTAACCTACGAGCAGTACTTC. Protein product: CASSQAGGLTYEQYF.

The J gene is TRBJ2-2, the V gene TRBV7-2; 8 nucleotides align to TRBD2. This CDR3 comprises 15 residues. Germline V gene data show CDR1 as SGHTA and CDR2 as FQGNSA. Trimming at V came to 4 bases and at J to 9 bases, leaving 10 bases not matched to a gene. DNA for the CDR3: TGTGCCAGCAGCTCCCGGACTAGCCCCAGCCGGGAGCTGTTTTTT. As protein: CASSSRTSPSRELFF.

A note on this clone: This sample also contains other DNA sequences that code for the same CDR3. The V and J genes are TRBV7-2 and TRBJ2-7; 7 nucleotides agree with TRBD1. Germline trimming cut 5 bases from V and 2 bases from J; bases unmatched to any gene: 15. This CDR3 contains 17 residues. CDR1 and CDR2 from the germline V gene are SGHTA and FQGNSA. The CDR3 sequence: CASSPTLRDSSAYEQYF. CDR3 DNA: TGTGCCAGCAGCCCCACACTCCGGGACAGCTCAGCCTACGAGCAGTACTTC.

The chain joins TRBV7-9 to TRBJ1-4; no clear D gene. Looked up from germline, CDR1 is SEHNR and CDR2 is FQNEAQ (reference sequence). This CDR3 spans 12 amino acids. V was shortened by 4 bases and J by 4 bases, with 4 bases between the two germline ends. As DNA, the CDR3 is TGTGCCAGCAGCTCGCGTAATGAAAAACTGTTTTTT. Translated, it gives CASSSRNEKLFF.

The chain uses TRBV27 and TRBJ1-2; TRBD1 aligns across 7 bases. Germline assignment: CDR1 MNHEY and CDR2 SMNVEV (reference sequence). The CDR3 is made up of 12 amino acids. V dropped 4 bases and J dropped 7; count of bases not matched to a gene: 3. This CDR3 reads CASSSTGFGYTF. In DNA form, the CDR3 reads TGTGCCAGCAGTTCGACAGGGTTTGGCTACACCTTC.

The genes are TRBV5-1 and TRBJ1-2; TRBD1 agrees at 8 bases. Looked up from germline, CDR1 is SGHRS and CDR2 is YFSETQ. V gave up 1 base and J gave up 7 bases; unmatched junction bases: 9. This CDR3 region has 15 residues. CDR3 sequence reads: CASSLWLQGESGYTF. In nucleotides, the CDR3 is TGCGCCAGCAGCTTGTGGCTACAGGGGGAGTCTGGCTACACCTTC. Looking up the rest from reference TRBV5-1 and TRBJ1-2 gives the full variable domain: KAGVTQTPRYLIKTRGQQVTLSCSPISGHRSVSWYQQTPGQGLQFLFEYFSETQRNKGNFPGRFSGRQFSNSRSEMNVSTLELGDSALYLCASSLWLQGESGYTFGSGTRLTVV.

The CDR3 spells CASSQTSGEQYF. The CDR3 bases are TGTGCCAGCAGCCAGACTAGCGGCGAGCAGTACTTC. The chain has TRBV6-6 and TRBJ2-7; 9 bases align to TRBD2. After removal of 6 bases from V and 6 bases from J, the junction contained 3 bases not matched to a gene. The CDR3 is 12 amino acids. Germline CDR1 reads MNHNY; CDR2 reads SVGAGI (reference sequence).

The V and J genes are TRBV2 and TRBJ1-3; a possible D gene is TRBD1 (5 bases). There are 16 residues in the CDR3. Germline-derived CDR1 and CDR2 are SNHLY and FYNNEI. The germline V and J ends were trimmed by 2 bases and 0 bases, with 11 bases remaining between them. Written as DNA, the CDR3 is TGTGCCAGCAGTGAAAGGGGTCAGCTCTCTGGAAACACCATATATTTT. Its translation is CASSERGQLSGNTIYF.

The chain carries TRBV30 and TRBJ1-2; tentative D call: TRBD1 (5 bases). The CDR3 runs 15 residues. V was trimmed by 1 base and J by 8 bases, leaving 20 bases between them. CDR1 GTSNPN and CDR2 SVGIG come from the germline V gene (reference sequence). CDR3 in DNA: TGTGCCTGGAGTGCTGGGGGGACCGCTATAAGCGGCTACACCTTC. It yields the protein CAWSAGGTAISGYTF.

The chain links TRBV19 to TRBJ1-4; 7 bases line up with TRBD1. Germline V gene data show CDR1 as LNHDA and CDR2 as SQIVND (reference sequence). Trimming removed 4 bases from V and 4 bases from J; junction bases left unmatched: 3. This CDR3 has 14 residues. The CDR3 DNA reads TGTGCCAGTAGTAGGGACAGATTTAATGAAAAACTGTTTTTT. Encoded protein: CASSRDRFNEKLFF.

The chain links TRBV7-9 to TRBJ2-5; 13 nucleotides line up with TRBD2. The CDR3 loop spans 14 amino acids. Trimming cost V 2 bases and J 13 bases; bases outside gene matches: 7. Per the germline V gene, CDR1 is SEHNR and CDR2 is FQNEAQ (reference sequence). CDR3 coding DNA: TGTGCCAGCAGCTTATGGGAGACTAGCGGGGGGCCGTACTTC. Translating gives CASSLWETSGGPYF.

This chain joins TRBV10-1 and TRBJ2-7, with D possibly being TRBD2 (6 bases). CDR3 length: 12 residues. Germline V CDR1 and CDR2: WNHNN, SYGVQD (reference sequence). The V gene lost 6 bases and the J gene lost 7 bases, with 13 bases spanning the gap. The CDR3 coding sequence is TGCGCCAGCAGATCTGGGGGGAGGGAGCAGTACTTC. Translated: CASRSGGREQYF.

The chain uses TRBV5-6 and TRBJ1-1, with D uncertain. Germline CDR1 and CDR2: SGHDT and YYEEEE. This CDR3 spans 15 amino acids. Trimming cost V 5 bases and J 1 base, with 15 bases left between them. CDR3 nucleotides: TGTGCCAGCAGAAGCTATGGTGTAGCGAACACTGAAGCTTTCTTT. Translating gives CASRSYGVANTEAFF.

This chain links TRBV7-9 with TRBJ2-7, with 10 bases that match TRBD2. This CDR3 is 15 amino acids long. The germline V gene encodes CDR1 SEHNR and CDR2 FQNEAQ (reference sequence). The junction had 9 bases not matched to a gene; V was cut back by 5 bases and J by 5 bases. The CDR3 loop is CASSTKSGGADEQYF. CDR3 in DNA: TGTGCCAGCAGCACGAAGAGCGGGGGGGCAGACGAGCAGTACTTC.

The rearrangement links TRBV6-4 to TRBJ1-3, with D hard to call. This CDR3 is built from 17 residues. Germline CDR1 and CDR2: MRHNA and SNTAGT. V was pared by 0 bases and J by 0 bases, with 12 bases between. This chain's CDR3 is CASSDSRYGLSGNTIYF. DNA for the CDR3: TGTGCCAGCAGTGACTCGAGGTACGGACTCTCTGGAAACACCATATATTTT.

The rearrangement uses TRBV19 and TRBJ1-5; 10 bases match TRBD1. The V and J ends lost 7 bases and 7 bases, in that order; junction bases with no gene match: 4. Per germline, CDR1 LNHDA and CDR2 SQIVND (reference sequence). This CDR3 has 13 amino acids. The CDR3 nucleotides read TGTGCCAGTATCAGGGACAGGGGACAGCCCCAGCATTTT. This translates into CASIRDRGQPQHF.

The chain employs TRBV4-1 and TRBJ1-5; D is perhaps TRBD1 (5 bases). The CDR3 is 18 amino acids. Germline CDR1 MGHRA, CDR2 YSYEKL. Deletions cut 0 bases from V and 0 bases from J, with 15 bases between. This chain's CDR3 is CASSQDPLTVYSNQPQHF. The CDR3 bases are TGCGCCAGCAGCCAAGACCCCTTGACAGTTTATAGCAATCAGCCCCAGCATTTT.

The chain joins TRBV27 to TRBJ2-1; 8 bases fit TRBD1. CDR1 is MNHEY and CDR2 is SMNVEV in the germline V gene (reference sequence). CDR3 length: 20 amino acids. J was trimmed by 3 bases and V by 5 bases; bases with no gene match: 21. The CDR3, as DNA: TGTGCCAGCAGTCCTAGCGCCCCGTCCCTAGGAGACAGGGGCTACAATGAGCAGTTCTTC. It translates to CASSPSAPSLGDRGYNEQFF.

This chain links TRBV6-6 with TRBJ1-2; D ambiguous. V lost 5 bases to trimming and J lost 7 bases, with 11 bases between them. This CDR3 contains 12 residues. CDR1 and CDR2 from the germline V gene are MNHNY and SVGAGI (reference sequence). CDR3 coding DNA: TGTGCCAGCAGTGACTTTCTCGGTGGCTACACCTTC. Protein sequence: CASSDFLGGYTF.